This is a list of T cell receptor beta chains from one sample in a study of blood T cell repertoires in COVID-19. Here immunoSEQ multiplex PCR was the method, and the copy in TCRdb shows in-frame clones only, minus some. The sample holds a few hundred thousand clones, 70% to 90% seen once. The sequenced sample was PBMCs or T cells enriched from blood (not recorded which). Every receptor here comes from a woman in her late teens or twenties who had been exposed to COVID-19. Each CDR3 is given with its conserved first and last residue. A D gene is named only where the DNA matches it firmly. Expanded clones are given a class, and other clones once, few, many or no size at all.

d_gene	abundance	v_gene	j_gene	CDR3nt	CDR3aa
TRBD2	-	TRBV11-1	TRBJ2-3	TGTGCCAGCAGCGGAAGCGGGGAAGTCACAGATACGCAGTATTTT	CASSGSGEVTDTQYF
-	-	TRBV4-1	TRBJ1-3	TGCGCCAGCAGCCAAGTTAGGACTACGGGCTCTGGAAACACCATATATTTT	CASSQVRTTGSGNTIYF
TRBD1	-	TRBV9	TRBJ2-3	TGTGCCAGCAGCGTAGGCCCAGGACAGGCGTACACAGATACGCAGTATTTT	CASSVGPGQAYTDTQYF
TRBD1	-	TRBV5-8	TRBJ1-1	TGTGCCAGCAGCTTAGAAGGACAGGGGTTTGAAGCTTTCTTT	CASSLEGQGFEAFF
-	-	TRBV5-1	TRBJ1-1	TGCGCCAGCAGCGGGGGACATGTCAACACTGAAGCTTTCTTT	CASSGGHVNTEAFF
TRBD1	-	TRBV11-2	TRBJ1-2	TGTGCCAGCAGCTTAGCCCCGGACAGGGAGGGCTACACCTTC	CASSLAPDREGYTF
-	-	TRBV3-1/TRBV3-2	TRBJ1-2	TGTGCCAGCAGCCAACCCGCCCTGAGAGATGGCTACACCTTC	CASSQPALRDGYTF
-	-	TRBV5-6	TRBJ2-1	TGTGCCAGCAGCTTGGGAGGGATAGTTGAGCAGTTCTTC	CASSLGGIVEQFF
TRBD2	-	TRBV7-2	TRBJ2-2	TGTGCCAGCAGCTACCGCGGGGGAAGGAACACCGGGGAGCTGTTTTTT	CASSYRGGRNTGELFF
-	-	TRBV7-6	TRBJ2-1	TGTGCCAGCAGCCCAAGCTGGGGGGGGGCCCTATACAATGAGCAGTTCTTC	CASSPSWGGALYNEQFF
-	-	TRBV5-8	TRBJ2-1	TGTGCCAGCAGCCCTGGAGCCACCCAGGGGTATACCTACAATGAGCAGTTCTTC	CASSPGATQGYTYNEQFF
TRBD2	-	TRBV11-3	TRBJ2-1	TGTGCCAGCAGCTTAGGGGGGGGGACTGAGCAGTTCTTC	CASSLGGGTEQFF
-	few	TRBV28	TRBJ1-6	TGTGCCAGCAGTTTCGGCAGGGGTGATAATTCACCCCTCCACTTT	CASSFGRGDNSPLHF
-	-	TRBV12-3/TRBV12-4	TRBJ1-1	TGTGCCAGCAGTTCCGGTTTGGGCCTTGAAGCTTTCTTT	CASSSGLGLEAFF
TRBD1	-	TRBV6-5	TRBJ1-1	TGTGCCAGCGTTTACAGGGGAAAAGACACTGAAGCTTTCTTT	CASVYRGKDTEAFF
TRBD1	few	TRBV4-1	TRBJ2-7	TGCGCCAGCAGCCAAATCGGACCGGGACAGGGCCTAGAGAAGTACTTC	CASSQIGPGQGLEKYF
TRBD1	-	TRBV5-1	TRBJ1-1	TGCGCCAGCAGCTCTGGGGACAGACTTGGCACTGAAGCTTTCTTT	CASSSGDRLGTEAFF